The clone carrying this T cell receptor (beta chain) was detected a few times. This entry comes from a study of blood T cell repertoires in COVID-19. V was clipped by 2 bases and J by 6 bases, with 15 bases between them. Per the germline V gene, CDR1 is SGHDT and CDR2 is YYEEEE. There are 15 residues in the CDR3. The data were produced by immunoSEQ multiplex PCR, yet TCRdb's version contains in-frame clones alone and is incomplete. The sample includes some 70,000 clones, 80% to 85% seen only once; the top ten take roughly 4.8%. This TCR derives from a woman aged 60-75 years with acute or convalescent COVID-19. V is TRBV5-6 and J is TRBJ1-5; D is perhaps TRBD1 (5 bases). Sequencing was performed on peripheral blood. CDR3 bases: TGTGCCAGCAGCTTTGCAGCCAGGGTCGGTCAGCCCCAGCATTTT. Protein sequence: CASSFAARVGQPQHF.